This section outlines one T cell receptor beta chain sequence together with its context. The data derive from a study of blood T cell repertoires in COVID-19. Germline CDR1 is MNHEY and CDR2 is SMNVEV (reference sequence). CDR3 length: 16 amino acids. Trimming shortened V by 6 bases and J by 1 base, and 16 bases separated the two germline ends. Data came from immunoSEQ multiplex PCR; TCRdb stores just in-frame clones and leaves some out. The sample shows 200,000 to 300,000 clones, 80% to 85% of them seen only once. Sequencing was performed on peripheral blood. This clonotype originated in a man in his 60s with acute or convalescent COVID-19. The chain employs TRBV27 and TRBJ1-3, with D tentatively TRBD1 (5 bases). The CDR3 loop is CASSPLGGWSGNTIYF. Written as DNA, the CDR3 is TGTGCCAGCAGCCCCTTGGGGGGTTGGTCTGGAAACACCATATATTTT.